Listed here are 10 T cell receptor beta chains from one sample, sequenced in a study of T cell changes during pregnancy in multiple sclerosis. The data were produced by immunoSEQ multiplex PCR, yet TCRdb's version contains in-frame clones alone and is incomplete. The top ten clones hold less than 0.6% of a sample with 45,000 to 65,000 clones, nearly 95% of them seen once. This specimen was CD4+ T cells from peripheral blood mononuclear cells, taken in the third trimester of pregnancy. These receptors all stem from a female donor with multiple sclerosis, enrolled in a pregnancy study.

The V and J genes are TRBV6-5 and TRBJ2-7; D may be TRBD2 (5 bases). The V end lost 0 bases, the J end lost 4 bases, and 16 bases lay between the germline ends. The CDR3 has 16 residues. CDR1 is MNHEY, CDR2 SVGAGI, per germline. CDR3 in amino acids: CASSYSRAGVGYEQYF. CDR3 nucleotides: TGTGCCAGCAGTTACTCGAGGGCTGGGGTCGGTTACGAGCAGTACTTC.

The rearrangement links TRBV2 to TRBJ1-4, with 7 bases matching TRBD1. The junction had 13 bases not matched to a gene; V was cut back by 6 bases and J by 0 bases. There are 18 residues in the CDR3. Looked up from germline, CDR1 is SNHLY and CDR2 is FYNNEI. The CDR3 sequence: CASRDRRSLGATNEKLFF. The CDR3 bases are TGTGCCAGCAGGGACAGGAGATCGCTAGGGGCAACTAATGAAAAACTGTTTTTT.

CDR3 nucleotides: TGTGCCAGCAGCTCCCCGGGTTCGATCGAGCAGTACTTC. It codes for CASSSPGSIEQYF. The genes are TRBV7-6 and TRBJ2-7; D is unclear. With 4 bases removed from V and 6 bases from J, the gap between germline ends came to 13 bases. The CDR3 has 13 residues. Germline assignment: CDR1 SGHVS and CDR2 FNYEAQ.

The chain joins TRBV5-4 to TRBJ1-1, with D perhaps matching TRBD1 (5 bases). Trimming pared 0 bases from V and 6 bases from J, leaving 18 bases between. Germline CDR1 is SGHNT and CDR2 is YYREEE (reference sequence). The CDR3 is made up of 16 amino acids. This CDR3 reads CASSLAGRGRASEAFF. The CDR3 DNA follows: TGTGCCAGCAGCTTGGCCGGACGAGGCAGGGCGTCTGAAGCTTTCTTT.

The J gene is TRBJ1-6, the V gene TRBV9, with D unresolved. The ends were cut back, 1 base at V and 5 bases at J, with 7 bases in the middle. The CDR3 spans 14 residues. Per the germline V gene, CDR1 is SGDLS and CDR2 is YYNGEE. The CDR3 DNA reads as TGTGCCAGCAGCGTACGGCGGGATAATTCACCCCTCCACTTT. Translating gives CASSVRRDNSPLHF.

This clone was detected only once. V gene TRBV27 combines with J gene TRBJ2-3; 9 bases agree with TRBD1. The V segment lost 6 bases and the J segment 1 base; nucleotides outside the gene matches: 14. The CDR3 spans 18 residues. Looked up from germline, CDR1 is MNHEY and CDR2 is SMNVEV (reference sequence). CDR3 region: CASSLRRPGQGGTDTQYF. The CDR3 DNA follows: TGTGCCAGCAGCTTACGGAGACCGGGACAGGGAGGCACAGATACGCAGTATTTT.

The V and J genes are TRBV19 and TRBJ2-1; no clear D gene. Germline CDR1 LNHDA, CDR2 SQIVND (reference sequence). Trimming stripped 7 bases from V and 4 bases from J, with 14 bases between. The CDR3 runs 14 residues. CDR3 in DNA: TGTGCCAGTACGGTCGATCCGCGTTACAATGAGCAGTTCTTC. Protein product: CASTVDPRYNEQFF. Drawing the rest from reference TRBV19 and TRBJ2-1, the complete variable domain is DGGITQSPKYLFRKEGQNVTLSCEQNLNHDAMYWYRQDPGQGLRLIYYSQIVNDFQKGDIAEGYSVSREKKESFPLTVTSAQKNPTAFYLCASTVDPRYNEQFFGPGTRLTVL.

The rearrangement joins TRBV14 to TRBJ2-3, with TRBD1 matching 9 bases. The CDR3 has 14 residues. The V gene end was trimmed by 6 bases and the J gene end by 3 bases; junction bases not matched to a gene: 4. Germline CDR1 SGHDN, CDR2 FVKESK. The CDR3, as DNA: TGTGCCAGCAGTCGGGACAGGGCGACAGATACGCAGTATTTT. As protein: CASSRDRATDTQYF.

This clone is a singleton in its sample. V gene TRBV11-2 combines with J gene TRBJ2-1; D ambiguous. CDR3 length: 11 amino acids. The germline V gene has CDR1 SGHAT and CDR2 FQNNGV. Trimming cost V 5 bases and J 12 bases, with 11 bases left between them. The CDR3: CASSPGSGQFF. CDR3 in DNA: TGTGCCAGCAGCCCTGGCTCGGGGCAGTTCTTC.

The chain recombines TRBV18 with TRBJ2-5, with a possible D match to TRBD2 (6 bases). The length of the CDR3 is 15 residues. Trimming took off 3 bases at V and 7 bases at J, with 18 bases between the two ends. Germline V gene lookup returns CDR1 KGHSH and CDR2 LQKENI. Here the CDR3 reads CASSPGTPQLGTQYF. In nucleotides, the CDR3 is TGTGCCAGCTCACCCGGGACTCCGCAATTGGGGACCCAGTACTTC.